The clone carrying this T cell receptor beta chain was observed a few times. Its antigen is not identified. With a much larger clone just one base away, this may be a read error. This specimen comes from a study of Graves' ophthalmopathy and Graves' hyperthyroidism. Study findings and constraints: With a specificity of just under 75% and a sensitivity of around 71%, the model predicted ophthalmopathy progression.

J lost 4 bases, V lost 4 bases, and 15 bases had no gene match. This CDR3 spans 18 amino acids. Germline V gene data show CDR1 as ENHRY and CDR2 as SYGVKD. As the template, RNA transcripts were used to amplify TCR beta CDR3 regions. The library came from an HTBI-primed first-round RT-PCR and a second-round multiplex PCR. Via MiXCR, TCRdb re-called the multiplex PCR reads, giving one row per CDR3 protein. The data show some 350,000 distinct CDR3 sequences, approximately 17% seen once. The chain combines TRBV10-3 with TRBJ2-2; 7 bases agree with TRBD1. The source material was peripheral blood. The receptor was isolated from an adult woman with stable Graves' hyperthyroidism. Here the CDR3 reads CAISGPLEGQPCTGELFF. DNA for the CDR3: TGTGCCATCAGTGGCCCCCTCGAGGGACAGCCATGCACCGGGGAGCTGTTTTTT.